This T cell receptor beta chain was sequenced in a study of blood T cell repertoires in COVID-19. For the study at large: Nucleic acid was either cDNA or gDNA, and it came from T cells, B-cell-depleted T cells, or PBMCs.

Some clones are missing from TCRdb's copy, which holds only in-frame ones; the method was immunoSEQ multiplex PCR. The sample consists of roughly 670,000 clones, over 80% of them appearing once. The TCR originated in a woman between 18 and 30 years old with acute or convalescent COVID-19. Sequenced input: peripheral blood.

The CDR3 here is CASSENRGFREQYF. The DNA for the CDR3 is TGCGCCAGCAGTGAAAACAGGGGTTTCCGCGAGCAGTACTTC. The chain uses TRBV10-1 and TRBJ2-7; 7 bases fit TRBD1. CDR3 size: 14 residues. In germline, CDR1 is WNHNN, CDR2 SYGVQD (reference sequence). Unmatched junction bases numbered 8, after V lost 3 bases and J lost 6 bases.